The clone carrying this TCR beta chain came up a few times. The antigen is not known. Sorted subsets were CFSE-labeled and cultured approximately 5 days with allogeneic dendritic cells. Clones were read by immunoSEQ multiplex PCR, and TCRdb kept only the in-frame ones, dropping some. The sample consists of roughly 11,000 clones, roughly 91% of them appearing once. The data were taken from a study of regulatory dendritic cells for organ transplantation. In the study overall: Regulatory dendritic cells were monocyte-derived, receiving vitamin D3 on days 0 and 4 and IL-10 on day 4. On day 6, the dendritic cells were exposed to LPS.

The CDR3 extends over 14 amino acids. The germline CDR1 and CDR2 sequences are SEHNR and FQNEAQ (reference sequence). V lost 4 bases to trimming and J lost 7 bases, with 16 bases between them. Points from the study as a whole: Memory CD8+ clonal expansion seemed more limited with regulatory than mature dendritic cells. Between individuals, the alloreactive memory CD8+ T cell pool differed considerably.

This sequence originates from a human donor in good health. Sample: naive CD8+ T cells from blood cultured with dendritic cells. Subset meaning: CD45RA+ naive T cells. V and J are TRBV7-9 and TRBJ1-2, with D unresolved. CDR3 sequence: CASSSRAKEGGYTF. In nucleotides, the CDR3 is TGTGCCAGCAGCTCCCGGGCCAAAGAAGGTGGCTACACCTTC.